This T cell receptor (beta chain) comes out of a study of blood T cell repertoires in COVID-19. Study at large: The study drew acute and convalescent COVID-19 samples from the United States, Italy and Spain. PBMCs, B-cell-depleted T cells, or T cells provided the cDNA or gDNA that made up the material.

V lost 6 bases to trimming and J lost 3 bases, with 20 bases between them. This CDR3 is built from 16 residues. Germline V gene sequence: CDR1 LNHDA, CDR2 SQIVND (reference sequence). As processed by the authors: Reference gene primer amplification gave estimated nucleated cell counts. Measured with immunoSEQ multiplex PCR; TCRdb has only the in-frame clones, and not every one. V and J calls and clone size are as listed in that table; D and trimming were resolved from the DNA. The repertoire holds fewer than 85,000 clones, with about nine tenths as singletons. Sequencing input: peripheral blood. The source of this sequence is a human donor in a cohort sampled during active COVID-19. The chain recombines TRBV19 with TRBJ1-1; D is possibly TRBD1 (5 bases). The CDR3 DNA reads as TGTGCCAGTAGCCCCCTCCGGGGCAGGGAGGACACTGAAGCTTTCTTT. Amino acids: CASSPLRGREDTEAFF.